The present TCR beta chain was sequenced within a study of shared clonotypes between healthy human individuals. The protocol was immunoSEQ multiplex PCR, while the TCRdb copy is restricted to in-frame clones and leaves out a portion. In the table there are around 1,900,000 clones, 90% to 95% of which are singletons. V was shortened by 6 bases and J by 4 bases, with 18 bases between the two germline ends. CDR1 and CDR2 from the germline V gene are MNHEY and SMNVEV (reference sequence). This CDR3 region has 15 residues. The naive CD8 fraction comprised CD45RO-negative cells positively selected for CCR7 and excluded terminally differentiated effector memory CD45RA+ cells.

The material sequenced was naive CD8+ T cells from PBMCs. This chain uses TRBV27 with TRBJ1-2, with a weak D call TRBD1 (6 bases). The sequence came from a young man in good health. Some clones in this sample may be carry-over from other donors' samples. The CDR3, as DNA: TGTGCCAGCAGACCAGACAGGACTTTCGGCTATGGCTACACCTTC. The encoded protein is CASRPDRTFGYGYTF.